This T cell receptor beta chain is from a study of vaccination effects on CD4 cells after COVID-19. Looking at the study overall: The median interval between the second dose and post-vaccine sampling was 72 days. Study-wide results and limits: No early post-infection timepoints were available in the study, which also included few convalescent patients.

This clone was detected only a few times. The antigen remains undetermined. This table comes from immunoSEQ multiplex PCR, and its TCRdb copy is limited to in-frame clones, with some not included. The table includes fewer than 25,000 clones, 72% detected once. Ahead of sequencing, the ViraFEST assay grew antigen-specific CD4+ T cells using viral peptide pools. Subsequent to a culture period of about ten days, CD4+ T cells were isolated. Either the mRNA-1273 or the BNT162b2 vaccine was given to participants as two doses. CDR3 length equals 14 residues. From germline, CDR1 is ENHRY and CDR2 SYGVKD. The J segment lost 1 base and the V segment lost 6 bases, leaving 4 bases of the junction unmatched.

The rearrangement uses TRBV10-3 and TRBJ2-7, with 9 bases that match TRBD2. The receptor comes from a human donor who received a COVID-19 vaccine. Sequenced here: CD4+ T cells from PBMCs cultured with HCoV-NL63 spike peptides, sampled after COVID-19 vaccination. DNA for the CDR3: TGTGCCATCAGCCCGCGGGAGGGGTCCTACGAGCAGTACTTC. Protein sequence: CAISPREGSYEQYF.